The entry below gives a single T cell receptor (beta chain) sequence along with its context. Its target antigen remains unknown. Base qualities were left out, and no much larger clone turns up one base away. For CDR1 and CDR2, the germline V gene lists KGHDR and SFDVKD. V trim: 4 bases; J trim: 5 bases; unmatched bases: 7. From its cysteine to its phenylalanine, the CDR3 spans 15 amino acids. Just CDR3 DNA is preserved here, 45 bases in frame from base 1. Explained via the paper, the time point label denotes: baseline before first vaccination. Vaccinee samples were obtained from the UK trials COV001 and COV002, which included a single-blind randomized controlled phase 2/3 trial of AZD1222 (ChAdOx1 nCoV-19) in healthy adults. Trial participant PBMC samples were collected at day 0 and day 28 after the second dose for TCRbeta chain sequencing. The CDR3 regions of human TCRbeta chains were analyzed by immunosequencing. As for how the authors treated the data: Repertoire TCRs were matched against a reference library of SARS-CoV-2-specific TCRs generated with the MIRA antigen-specificity platform. Breadth was defined as the fraction of unique TCRs that were SARS-CoV-2-associated, and depth was defined as the fraction of total T cells that were SARS-CoV-2-associated. Each spike-specific TCR was assigned to its reactive spike region and to a CD4 or CD8 class using the MIRA data. Log10-transformed breadth and depth values were compared by one-way ANOVA with Sidak's multiple comparisons tests. Drawn from immuneACCESS, this table holds only the in-frame rearrangements with V and J called that TCRdb kept. Clones are partly lost; checked studies trace under half to an unresolved V gene and leave the rest unexplained. V and J calls and clone size are copied from that table; D and trimming were computed from the DNA. This sample holds under 150,000 clones; approximately 85% were observed only once. Roughly 1.7% of the sample rests with the top ten.

The data derive from a study of T cell responses to AZD1222 COVID-19 vaccine (dated by TCRdb to the early 2020s). Notes on the research overall: AZD1222 recipients with second doses at about 4 weeks or about 12 weeks were pooled, because spike-specific TCR depth and breadth did not differ between schedules. TCR sequencing covered some 240 trial participants: around 210 given two doses of AZD1222 and 26 given two doses of MenACWY control vaccine. Trial participants were enrolled by age into subgroups of 18-55, 56-69 and 70-plus years, and about 150, 27 and 61 TCR-sequenced participants, respectively, were included in these subgroups.

On the study overall, not on this receptor specifically: The vaccine-associated CD4 TCRs covered the entire spike protein, and the dominant responses fell in regions 160-218 and 743-854. Because no day 14 peak-response samples were available, the repertoires could be characterized only after the peak T cell response. Spike-specific TCR breadth and depth rose significantly after two AZD1222 doses compared with day 0 and with MenACWY recipients. Participants were mostly white British, with more females than males. The authors suggested clonal diversity may have been underestimated. Epitopes outside the regions mutated in the B.1.351 and B.1.1.7 variants were reportedly recognized by nearly half of the unique spike-specific TCRs. The 56-69-year group was small, and its depth increase did not reach significance, likely because of low power. Only five to seven AZD1222 recipients were SARS-CoV-2 seropositive at baseline, limiting conclusions about previously exposed vaccinees.

The sample here was peripheral blood, taken on day 0 of AZD1222 vaccination. The chain is made from TRBV24-1 and TRBJ2-7; 10 central nucleotides agree with TRBD1. This TCR was sampled from an adult in good health. The CDR3 protein is CATSDRDRGSDEQYF. The sequence in DNA is TGTGCCACCAGTGACCGGGACAGGGGATCGGACGAGCAGTACTTC.